A single sample is the source of the 10 T cell receptor beta chains below, sequenced in a study of cytomegalovirus exposure and HLA in healthy donors. In the PCR, 60 Vbeta and 13 Jbeta primers were used. Sequencing was performed with immunoSEQ multiplex PCR; in TCRdb, only in-frame clones are kept and a portion is missing. Among about 180,000 clones listed, around 77% were seen once. Sequencing used PBMCs. All receptors derive from a woman in her thirties in good health and CMV-seronegative.

V and J are TRBV6-1 and TRBJ2-7; TRBD1 matches at 10 bases. The V segment lost 5 bases and the J segment 6 bases; nucleotides outside the gene matches: 10. Germline V gene data show CDR1 as MNHNS and CDR2 as SASEGT. The CDR3 consists of 15 residues. CDR3 DNA sequence: TGTGCCAGCAGTTTCACCGGGACAGGGGCGTCCGAGCAGTACTTC. Amino acid sequence: CASSFTGTGASEQYF.

This chain joins TRBV10-1 and TRBJ1-1; TRBD1 matches at 9 bases. The CDR3 covers 12 residues. Per germline, CDR1 WNHNN and CDR2 SYGVQD (reference sequence). Germline trimming cut 4 bases from V and 7 bases from J; bases unmatched to any gene: 1. The CDR3 sequence: CASSGQGGEAFF. In DNA form, the CDR3 reads TGCGCCAGCAGTGGACAGGGGGGTGAAGCTTTCTTT.

This chain connects TRBV18 to TRBJ2-3; 13 bases are shared with TRBD2. The CDR3 consists of 18 residues. Germline V gene data show CDR1 as KGHSH and CDR2 as LQKENI. With 0 bases clipped from V and 4 bases from J, the junction kept 7 bases outside the gene matches. Written as DNA, the CDR3 is TGTGCCAGCTCACCACCGACTATACTAGCGGGGGGGCCAGATACGCAGTATTTT. Translated, it gives CASSPPTILAGGPDTQYF. Full variable domain (remainder filled in from reference TRBV18 and TRBJ2-3): NAGVMQNPRHLVRRRGQEARLRCSPMKGHSHVYWYRQLPEEGLKFMVYLQKENIIDESGMPKERFSAEFPKEGPSILRIQQVVRGDSAAYFCASSPPTILAGGPDTQYFGPGTRLTVL.

V and J are TRBV30 and TRBJ2-7; possible D gene TRBD1, 7 bases. The germline CDR1 and CDR2 sequences are GTSNPN and SVGIG (reference sequence). The CDR3 extends over 18 amino acids. V dropped 1 base and J dropped 4 bases, with 26 bases sitting between them. CDR3: CAWSENPPAGRGRYEQYF. DNA of the CDR3: TGTGCCTGGAGTGAAAACCCCCCAGCGGGCAGGGGGAGGTACGAGCAGTACTTC. Filled out from reference TRBV30 and TRBJ2-7, the complete variable domain reads SQTIHQWPATLVQPVGSPLSLECTVEGTSNPNLYWYRQAAGRGLQLLFYSVGIGQISSEVPQNLSASRPQDRQFILSSKKLLLSDSGFYLCAWSENPPAGRGRYEQYFGPGTRLTVT.

The V gene is TRBV2, the J gene TRBJ2-1, with TRBD2 as a possible D gene (5 bases). The CDR3 is 13 amino acids. Between the trimmed V and J ends, which lost 7 bases and 2 bases, there was a span of 9 bases. Germline values: CDR1 SNHLY, CDR2 FYNNEI. The CDR3 protein is CASKDSPYNEQFF. The CDR3 DNA follows: TGTGCCAGCAAGGACTCACCCTACAATGAGCAGTTCTTC.

This clone was seen once. The chain has TRBV6-4 and TRBJ1-1; D possibly corresponds to TRBD1 (5 bases). Germline V lookup: CDR1 MRHNA, CDR2 SNTAGT. V lost 6 bases and J 1 base, leaving 12 bases between the germline ends. CDR3 length: 14 residues. The CDR3 protein is CASRGGERNTEAFF. The CDR3 bases are TGTGCCAGCAGGGGGGGGGAGCGGAACACTGAAGCTTTCTTT.

The V and J genes are TRBV18 and TRBJ1-1, with 8 bases matching TRBD1. After removal of 2 bases from V and 8 bases from J, the junction contained 7 bases not matched to a gene. CDR1 is KGHSH and CDR2 is LQKENI in the germline V gene. This CDR3 has 14 residues. CDR3 region: CASSPSTGEGEAFF. CDR3 sequence (DNA): TGTGCCAGCTCACCATCGACAGGGGAGGGAGAAGCTTTCTTT. The full variable domain, in which reference TRBV18 and TRBJ1-1 provide the parts outside the CDR3, is NAGVMQNPRHLVRRRGQEARLRCSPMKGHSHVYWYRQLPEEGLKFMVYLQKENIIDESGMPKERFSAEFPKEGPSILRIQQVVRGDSAAYFCASSPSTGEGEAFFGQGTRLTVV.

The rearrangement joins TRBV29-1 to TRBJ1-2, with 7 nucleotides matching TRBD1. J lost 6 bases, V lost 7 bases, and 2 bases had no gene match. Germline V gives CDR1 SQVTM, CDR2 ANQGSEA. The CDR3 covers 10 residues. The CDR3, as DNA: TGCAGCGCCCAGGGGGATGGCTACACCTTC. This codes for CSAQGDGYTF.

The rearrangement uses TRBV4-3 and TRBJ2-7; 8 bases match TRBD1. CDR3 size: 18 residues. V dropped 0 bases and J dropped 7; count of bases not matched to a gene: 17. CDR1 is LGHNA and CDR2 is YSLEER in the germline V gene. For the CDR3, the DNA is TGCGCCAGCAGCCAAGATCCCCCGGAGACAGGGGCCAAATGGGAGCAGTACTTC. This translates into CASSQDPPETGAKWEQYF.

J is TRBJ2-3 and V is TRBV5-1; unclear D gene. Germline-derived CDR1 and CDR2 are SGHRS and YFSETQ. Trimming stripped 8 bases from V and 0 bases from J, with 13 bases between. The CDR3 loop spans 14 amino acids. For the CDR3, the DNA is TGCGCCAGTCGTTATGGGCCGAGCACAGATACGCAGTATTTT. Its translation: CASRYGPSTDTQYF.